A selection of T cell receptor beta chains follows, all from one sample in a study of blood T cell repertoires in COVID-19. Using immunoSEQ multiplex PCR, the repertoire was profiled, and TCRdb retains in-frame clones only, with some absent. The sample lists 300,000 to 450,000 clones, about nine tenths occurring once. The sequenced material came from PBMCs or T cells enriched from blood (not recorded which). These receptors originate from a woman in her 30s who had been exposed to COVID-19. CDR3s include the opening cysteine and the closing phenylalanine or tryptophan. A D gene is named only where the DNA matches it firmly. Clone size is given for some rows only: seen once, a few or many times, or a class if the clone is expanded.

d_gene	v_gene	abundance	j_gene	CDR3aa	CDR3nt
TRBD2	TRBV7-3	once	TRBJ2-1	CASSLRRKSSGKPNEQFF	TGTGCCAGCAGCTTAAGGCGGAAATCTAGCGGGAAGCCTAATGAGCAGTTCTTC
TRBD2	TRBV5-1	-	TRBJ2-5	CASSFGLAGGGETQYF	TGCGCCAGCAGCTTCGGACTAGCGGGGGGAGGAGAGACCCAGTACTTC
TRBD2	TRBV2	once	TRBJ2-7	CASSEALTSGEQYF	TGTGCCAGCAGTGAAGCGCTGACTAGCGGCGAGCAGTACTTC
TRBD1	TRBV2	-	TRBJ1-1	CASSGDRGQFEAFF	TGTGCCAGCAGTGGGGACAGGGGACAATTTGAAGCTTTCTTT
TRBD1	TRBV2	-	TRBJ1-2	CASWDSNYGYTF	TGTGCCAGTTGGGACAGTAACTATGGCTACACCTTC
TRBD1	TRBV19	-	TRBJ2-3	CASSSDRGTDTQYF	TGTGCCAGTAGTTCGGACAGGGGCACAGATACGCAGTATTTT
TRBD2	TRBV7-3	-	TRBJ2-5	CASSPLAGEGQETQYF	TGTGCCAGCAGCCCACTAGCGGGAGAAGGACAAGAGACCCAGTACTTC
-	TRBV25-1	-	TRBJ1-6	CASTEDSNSPLHF	TGTGCCAGCACAGAGGACAGTAATTCACCCCTCCACTTT
TRBD2	TRBV5-1	-	TRBJ2-7	CASSPGLAGESEQYF	TGCGCCAGCAGCCCGGGACTAGCGGGAGAGTCCGAGCAGTACTTC
TRBD1	TRBV19	-	TRBJ1-1	CASSQGATEAFF	TGTGCCAGTAGTCAGGGGGCAACTGAAGCTTTCTTT
TRBD2	TRBV6-1	once	TRBJ2-2	CASSELGLAANTGELFF	TGTGCCAGCAGTGAACTTGGGCTAGCGGCGAACACCGGGGAGCTGTTTTTT
-	TRBV19	-	TRBJ2-2	CASSISGGTITGELFF	TGTGCCAGTAGTATAAGTGGCGGGACGATCACCGGGGAGCTGTTTTTT
TRBD1	TRBV5-1	-	TRBJ1-1	CASYPTGLLNTEAFF	TGCGCCAGCTACCCGACAGGGCTTTTGAACACTGAAGCTTTCTTT
-	TRBV6-2/TRBV6-3	-	TRBJ2-1	CASSYLHRSRTYNEQFF	TGTGCCAGCAGTTACCTTCACAGAAGTCGGACCTACAATGAGCAGTTCTTC
-	TRBV5-6	-	TRBJ1-1	CASSGQLNTEAFF	TGTGCCAGCAGCGGACAGTTGAACACTGAAGCTTTCTTT
-	TRBV30	-	TRBJ2-7	CAWRGAVYEQYF	TGTGCCTGGAGAGGTGCGGTCTACGAGCAGTACTTC
TRBD1	TRBV14	once	TRBJ1-1	CASSQGQGANTEAFF	TGTGCCAGCAGCCAAGGCCAGGGGGCCAACACTGAAGCTTTCTTT
TRBD2	TRBV6-6	-	TRBJ2-5	CASSHLAGYQETQYF	TGTGCCAGCAGTCATCTAGCGGGGTACCAAGAGACCCAGTACTTC
TRBD2	TRBV6-2/TRBV6-3	-	TRBJ2-7	CASSQTGWREGFMHEQYF	TGTGCCAGCAGCCAAACAGGTTGGCGGGAGGGTTTTATGCACGAGCAGTACTTC
-	TRBV19	once	TRBJ2-2	CASSIPLWGLGELFF	TGTGCCAGTAGTATCCCGTTATGGGGCCTCGGGGAGCTGTTTTTT
TRBD2	TRBV28	-	TRBJ2-4	CASSRLANIQYF	TGTGCCAGCAGTCGACTAGCGAACATTCAGTACTTC
-	TRBV20-1	-	TRBJ2-7	CSAPEDYEQYF	TGCAGTGCTCCCGAGGACTACGAGCAGTACTTC
-	TRBV10-1	-	TRBJ2-7	CASGQGSYEQYF	TGCGCCAGCGGGCAGGGTAGCTACGAGCAGTACTTC
-	TRBV28	-	TRBJ1-5	CASSSLGTGQPQHF	TGTGCCAGCAGTTCCCTGGGTACCGGGCAGCCCCAGCATTTT
-	TRBV19	-	TRBJ2-5	CASSSGQFQETQYF	TGTGCCAGTAGTTCCGGACAGTTCCAAGAGACCCAGTACTTC
TRBD2	TRBV7-2	-	TRBJ2-3	CASSPGLGHSSTDTQYF	TGTGCCAGCAGCCCGGGACTAGGCCATTCTAGCACAGATACGCAGTATTTT
TRBD1	TRBV6-5	-	TRBJ1-6	CAVLRGLGSPLHF	TGTGCCGTATTAAGGGGGCTCGGTTCACCCCTCCACTTT
-	TRBV9	once	TRBJ2-1	CASSAREKSYNEQFF	TGTGCCAGCAGCGCCCGGGAGAAATCCTACAATGAGCAGTTCTTC
-	TRBV27	-	TRBJ1-2	CASSPDSPGYYGYTF	TGTGCCAGCAGCCCCGACTCCCCGGGGTACTATGGCTACACCTTC
-	TRBV5-6	-	TRBJ1-4	CASSLRRGEKLFF	TGTGCCAGCAGCTTGAGAAGGGGAGAAAAACTGTTTTTT
TRBD1	TRBV5-1	-	TRBJ1-4	CASSFGPTAQGVNEKLFF	TGCGCCAGCAGCTTCGGCCCAACCGCACAGGGGGTTAATGAAAAACTGTTTTTT
TRBD1	TRBV5-1	few	TRBJ2-7	CASSLAVDRFSYEQYF	TGCGCCAGCAGCTTGGCAGTGGACAGGTTCTCCTACGAGCAGTACTTC
-	TRBV27	-	TRBJ2-7	CASSSPGQGLVYEQYF	TGTGCCAGCAGCTCTCCGGGACAGGGACTAGTATACGAGCAGTACTTC
TRBD2	TRBV27	-	TRBJ2-1	CASSSTPGTSTYNEQFF	TGTGCCAGCAGTTCCACACCTGGGACTAGCACCTACAATGAGCAGTTCTTC
TRBD1	TRBV28	-	TRBJ2-7	CASSFGTGGPYEQYF	TGTGCCAGCAGTTTCGGGACAGGGGGTCCCTACGAGCAGTACTTC
TRBD1	TRBV5-1	-	TRBJ2-7	CASSFGTESYEQYF	TGCGCCAGCAGCTTCGGGACAGAGTCCTACGAGCAGTACTTC
TRBD1	TRBV6-5	-	TRBJ1-1	CASRDRGNTEAFF	TGTGCCAGTCGGGACAGGGGGAACACTGAAGCTTTCTTT
TRBD2	TRBV30	few	TRBJ2-7	CAWSVASGPAYEQYF	TGTGCCTGGAGTGTCGCTAGCGGACCTGCCTACGAGCAGTACTTC
-	TRBV6-1	-	TRBJ1-2	CASSAPFGESNYGYTF	TGTGCCAGCAGTGCACCCTTTGGAGAGTCAAACTATGGCTACACCTTC
TRBD1	TRBV19	-	TRBJ1-5	CAGSTGVDQPQHF	TGTGCCGGCTCAACAGGGGTGGACCAGCCCCAGCATTTT
-	TRBV29-1	-	TRBJ2-5	CSVRGETQYF	TGCAGCGTTCGGGGAGAGACCCAGTACTTC
-	TRBV6-1	-	TRBJ2-1	CASRETDSQTEQFF	TGTGCCAGCCGTGAGACGGACTCCCAGACTGAGCAGTTCTTC
-	TRBV27	-	TRBJ2-7	CASSLGADYEQYF	TGTGCCAGCAGCCTAGGGGCAGACTACGAGCAGTACTTC
TRBD1	TRBV5-1	-	TRBJ2-2	CASSPGQGATGELFF	TGCGCCAGCAGCCCCGGACAGGGCGCGACCGGGGAGCTGTTTTTT
TRBD2	TRBV28	-	TRBJ2-6	CASSFAGVHSGANVLTF	TGTGCCAGCAGTTTTGCGGGAGTTCACTCGGGGGCCAACGTCCTGACTTTC
-	TRBV29-1	-	TRBJ2-2	CSVVGQINTGELFF	TGCAGCGTTGTAGGACAGATAAACACCGGGGAGCTGTTTTTT